The clone carrying this TCR beta chain was observed a few times. V was cut by 4 bases and J by 4 bases, with 2 bases left in between. The germline gives CDR1 SQVTM, CDR2 ANQGSEA. The length of the CDR3 is 10 residues. Sequencing was performed with immunoSEQ multiplex PCR; in TCRdb, only in-frame clones are kept and a portion is missing. The data hold some 80,000 clones, with more than 75% observed a single time. This entry comes from a study of cytotoxic CD8 clonotypes in ibrutinib-treated CLL. This sample comprised PBMCs, obtained after 12 months of ibrutinib treatment. The chain recombines TRBV29-1 with TRBJ2-1; no definite D call. This TCR was recovered from a human donor with chronic lymphocytic leukemia. The CDR3 loop reads CSVGYNEQFF. The CDR3 nucleotides are TGCAGCGTTGGATACAATGAGCAGTTCTTC.